The T cell receptor (beta chain) described here comes from a study of technical replicates of blood from a few donors. Germline-derived CDR1 and CDR2 are SNHLY and FYNNEI. The CDR3 runs to 11 residues. Turning to this clone: One junction end does not reproduce the germline sequence, and a read error may be involved.

Sequenced by immunoSEQ multiplex PCR; TCRdb stores in-frame clones only, minus some. Of 68,000 or so clones listed, about 97% are singletons. Input material: T cells isolated from PBMCs. The V gene is TRBV2, the J gene TRBJ1-2, with unresolved D. The source is a human donor in good health. The CDR3 reads CASSEVGAEEF. DNA of the CDR3: TGTGCCAGCAGTGAAGTCGGCGCGGAGGAATTC.